One and the same sample provided the 20 T cell receptor beta chains below, sequenced in a study of T cell repertoires in cytomegalovirus infection. Their specific antigens are unknown. TCRdb independently ran MiXCR on the reads; one entry per CDR3 protein. The repertoire holds approximately 1,000,000 distinct CDR3 sequences, with roughly a third as singletons. This specimen was cultured CD8+ T cells from PBMCs, taken from culture after CMV antigen stimulation. These receptors were collected from a human donor in good health (CMV status not recorded). Some clones in this sample may be carry-over from other donors' samples.

This clonotype was counted only a few times. CDR3 DNA sequence: TGTGCCAGCAGCTTACCCCCAGGGGAGGCAAATCAGCCCCAGCATTTT. This sequence encodes CASSLPPGEANQPQHF. The V and J genes are TRBV7-9 and TRBJ1-5, with D possibly matching TRBD1 (6 bases). The CDR3 consists of 16 residues. The V gene's germline CDR1 is SEHNR and CDR2 FQNEAQ (reference sequence). Deletions cut 2 bases from V and 4 bases from J, with 15 bases between.

This chain connects TRBV15 to TRBJ2-1; D is uncertain. Germline values: CDR1 LNHNV, CDR2 YYDKDF (reference sequence). The CDR3 length is 16 residues. V dropped 5 bases and J dropped 0 bases, with 14 bases sitting between them. The CDR3 loop reads CATSRNLDHSYNEQFF. CDR3 bases: TGTGCCACCAGCCGAAATCTGGACCACTCCTACAATGAGCAGTTCTTC.

This chain joins TRBV27 and TRBJ2-1, with D possibly TRBD2 on 6 matching bases. Germline assignment: CDR1 MNHEY and CDR2 SMNVEV (reference sequence). There are 15 residues in the CDR3. The V gene lost 5 bases and the J gene lost 8 bases, with 19 bases spanning the gap. The CDR3 here is CASSVFPGGEDEQFF. The CDR3 DNA reads as TGTGCCAGCAGTGTATTCCCGGGTGGGGAGGATGAGCAGTTCTTC.

The chain combines TRBV20-1 with TRBJ2-7; TRBD2 agrees at 10 bases. The CDR3 sequence is 15 residues long. Germline loops: CDR1 DFQATT, CDR2 SNEGSKA (reference sequence). V was pared by 6 bases and J by 2 bases, with 10 bases of the junction left unmatched. CDR3 nucleotide sequence: TGCAGTGCAACCATCCTAGCGGGGGTCACCTACGAGCAGTACTTC. As protein: CSATILAGVTYEQYF.

The gene calls are TRBV9 and TRBJ2-3; TRBD1 is a possible D gene (6 bases). Trimming removed 1 base at V and 3 bases at J, with 21 bases between. Germline CDR1 SGDLS, CDR2 YYNGEE. The CDR3 runs 18 residues. The DNA for the CDR3 is TGTGCCAGCAGCGTACCCCGGGACACCTTAAAGGTGACAGATACGCAGTATTTT. It specifies CASSVPRDTLKVTDTQYF.

As to this clonotype: An end of the junction differs from the germline gene, which may be a read error. The chain is built from TRBV19 and TRBJ2-3; unclear D gene. The CDR3 sequence is 15 residues long. In germline, CDR1 is LNHDA, CDR2 SQIVND (reference sequence). For the CDR3, the DNA is TGTGTCAGTAGTATAGAAGGCGGAGCCACAGATACGCAGTATTTT. Encoded protein: CVSSIEGGATDTQYF.

The chain is built from TRBV5-5 and TRBJ1-2; no clear D gene. The V and J ends lost 0 bases and 0 bases respectively, with 6 bases between them. The CDR3 covers 14 residues. CDR1 SGHKS and CDR2 YYEKEE come from the germline V gene (reference sequence). The CDR3 is CASSLEAANYGYTF. The CDR3 coding sequence is TGTGCCAGCAGCTTGGAGGCGGCTAACTATGGCTACACCTTC.

As concerns this clonotype: Possible read error: a much larger clone is one base away. The chain carries TRBV7-3 and TRBJ2-6; 9 nucleotides match TRBD1. The CDR3 runs 18 residues. Germline lookup yields CDR1 SGHTA and CDR2 FQGTGA. The CDR3 DNA reads as TGTGCCAGCAGCATAACAGGGGGCGCATCGTCTGGGGCCAACGTCCTGACTTTC. Protein sequence: CASSITGGASSGANVLTF.

This chain joins TRBV19 and TRBJ1-5; 10 bases match TRBD1. Unmatched junction bases numbered 5, after V lost 6 bases and J lost 0 bases. This CDR3 is built from 16 residues. The germline V gene has CDR1 LNHDA and CDR2 SQIVND (reference sequence). The DNA for the CDR3 is TGTGCCAGTAGATGGACAGGGGGATATAGCAATCAGCCCCAGCATTTT. Translated: CASRWTGGYSNQPQHF.

For this clonotype: The junction does not match germline at one end; this may be a read error. This sequence joins TRBV12-5 and TRBJ1-2; 9 nucleotides line up with TRBD1. This CDR3 is built from 14 residues. Germline CDR1 and CDR2: LGHNT and FRNRAP. CDR3 sequence: CANGSPGQGDGYTF. CDR3 sequence (DNA): TGTGCTAATGGTTCCCCGGGACAGGGAGATGGCTACACCTTC.

The V gene is TRBV5-1, the J gene TRBJ2-7, with a possible D match to TRBD1 (5 bases). The CDR3 consists of 17 residues. The germline V and J ends were trimmed by 0 bases and 4 bases, with 20 bases remaining between them. Germline V gene lookup returns CDR1 SGHRS and CDR2 YFSETQ. The CDR3 here is CASSLEPVRQGFYEQYV. CDR3 in DNA: TGCGCCAGCAGCTTGGAGCCCGTACGGCAGGGCTTTTACGAGCAGTACGTC.

Many counts were recorded for this clonotype. This chain connects TRBV7-6 to TRBJ2-7, with D perhaps matching TRBD1 (5 bases). The CDR3 length is 16 residues. Germline assignment: CDR1 SGHVS and CDR2 FNYEAQ. The germline V and J ends were trimmed by 3 bases and 3 bases, with 18 bases remaining between them. The CDR3 loop reads CASSFLADKGYYEQYF. CDR3 DNA sequence: TGTGCCAGCAGCTTTTTGGCGGACAAGGGCTACTACGAGCAGTACTTC.

This rearrangement joins TRBV28 to TRBJ2-1; 9 bases map to TRBD2. CDR1 and CDR2 (germline): MDHEN, SYDVKM. This CDR3 is built from 14 residues. V lost 6 bases, J lost 8 bases, and 8 bases stayed unmatched. CDR3 in DNA: TGTGCCAGCAGCTCCTTTGCGGGGGGGCATGAGCAGTTCTTC. Translating gives CASSSFAGGHEQFF.

The chain combines TRBV6-6 with TRBJ2-7; 13 bases map to TRBD2. CDR1 is MNHNY, CDR2 SVGAGI, per germline (reference sequence). The CDR3 runs 14 residues. With 2 bases clipped from V and 11 bases from J, the junction kept 6 bases outside the gene matches. CDR3: CASSYTSGGDNEYV. As DNA, the CDR3 is TGTGCCAGCAGTTACACTAGCGGGGGGGATAATGAGTACGTC.

This clonotype was counted many times. The rearrangement uses TRBV27 and TRBJ1-6; unclear D gene. CDR3 length equals 15 residues. CDR1 is MNHEY and CDR2 is SMNVEV in the germline V gene (reference sequence). The germline V and J ends were trimmed by 0 bases and 7 bases, with 10 bases remaining between them. CDR3 in DNA: TGTGCCAGCAGTTTATCGGGCCTGGGAAATTCACCCCTCCACTTT. It is translated as CASSLSGLGNSPLHF.

The chain has TRBV4-3 and TRBJ1-1, with a tentative D call TRBD1 (5 bases). CDR1 and CDR2 from the germline V gene are LGHNA and YSLEER. Trimming pared 2 bases from V and 10 bases from J, leaving 14 bases between. The CDR3 is 13 residues long. The CDR3 DNA reads as TGCGCCAGCAGCCAACAGCGTACAGGAAGAGCTTTCTTT. Translated, it gives CASSQQRTGRAFF.

This clonotype was detected a few times. The gene calls are TRBV4-1 and TRBJ2-1, with 7 bases fitting TRBD1. Germline V gives CDR1 MGHRA, CDR2 YSYEKL. This CDR3 is built from 18 residues. Trimming took 1 base from V and 8 from J; bases not matched to a gene: 17. CDR3 loop: CASSQAPLGTADRHEQFF. CDR3 coding DNA: TGCGCCAGCAGCCAAGCCCCCCTCGGGACAGCCGATCGTCATGAGCAGTTCTTC.

This clonotype was detected only a few times. The genes are TRBV6-2 or TRBV6-3 and TRBJ2-1, with 10 nucleotides matching TRBD2. The CDR3 totals 15 residues. Germline V gene data show CDR1 as MNHEY and CDR2 as SVGEGT. V gave up 6 bases and J gave up 2 bases; unmatched junction bases: 4. DNA of the CDR3: TGTGCCAGCAGCCAGCGGGGGGGAACCTACAATGAGCAGTTCTTC. Residues: CASSQRGGTYNEQFF.

This clonotype was found once. The chain uses TRBV6-6 and TRBJ1-2, with 8 positions matching TRBD1. CDR3 size: 17 residues. Germline CDR1 and CDR2: MNHNY and SVGAGI (reference sequence). Unmatched junction bases numbered 11, after V lost 5 bases and J lost 0 bases. CDR3: CASSPPQGEYPNYGYTF. The CDR3 DNA reads TGTGCCAGCAGTCCCCCACAGGGGGAGTACCCTAACTATGGCTACACCTTC.

Comments on this clonotype: A much larger clone differs by one base, so this may be a read error. The rearrangement joins TRBV7-9 to TRBJ1-2; tentatively, D is TRBD1 (5 bases). V lost 5 bases, J lost 2 bases, and 18 bases lay in between. CDR3 length: 16 amino acids. Germline loops: CDR1 SEHNR, CDR2 FQNEAQ (reference sequence). The DNA of the CDR3 is TGTGCCAGCAGCACCGAGCGGGACCCACAAAACTATGGCTACACCTTC. Its translation: CASSTERDPQNYGYTF. Together with reference TRBV7-9 and TRBJ1-2, the CDR3 gives the full variable domain: DTGVSQNPRHKITKRGQNVTFRCDPISEHNRLYWYRQTLGQGPEFLTYFQNEAQLEKSRLLSDRFSAERPKGSFSTLEIQRTEQGDSAMYLCASSTERDPQNYGYTFGSGTRLTVV.